This T cell receptor beta chain was identified in a study of blood T cell repertoires in COVID-19. Study information: Some COVID-19 samples were acute and others convalescent; all came from the United States, Italy and Spain.

This CDR3 has 15 residues. CDR1 and CDR2 (germline): SGHTA, FQGTGA. V lost 0 bases and J 8 bases, leaving 14 bases between the germline ends. Per the original data handling: Reference gene primer amplification yielded estimated nucleated cell counts. Produced via immunoSEQ multiplex PCR; TCRdb's table is partial and in-frame only. V, J and clone size are those of that table, while D and trimming were read from the DNA. The sample lists fewer than 60,000 clones, roughly 80% seen once, with about 25% in the top ten. The sequencing sample was made of peripheral blood. The chain recombines TRBV7-3 with TRBJ2-1, with a tentative D call TRBD2 (7 bases). The sequence was obtained from a human donor in a cohort sampled during active COVID-19. In DNA form, the CDR3 reads TGTGCCAGCAGCTTAACGGGGGGGCATTTTGATGAGCAGTTCTTC. Translating gives CASSLTGGHFDEQFF.